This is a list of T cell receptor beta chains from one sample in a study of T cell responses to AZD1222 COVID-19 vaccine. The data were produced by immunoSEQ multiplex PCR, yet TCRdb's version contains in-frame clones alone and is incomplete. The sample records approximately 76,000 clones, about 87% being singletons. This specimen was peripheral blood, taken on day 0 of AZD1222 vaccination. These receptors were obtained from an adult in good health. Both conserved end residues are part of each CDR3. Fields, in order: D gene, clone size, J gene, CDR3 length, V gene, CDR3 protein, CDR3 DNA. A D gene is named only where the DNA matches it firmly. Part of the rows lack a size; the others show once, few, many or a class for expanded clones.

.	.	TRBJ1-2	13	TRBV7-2	CASAKGGKYGYTF	TGTGCCAGCGCGAAAGGGGGGAAATATGGCTACACCTTC
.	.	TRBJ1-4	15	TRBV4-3	CASSQGSGGGEKLFF	TGCGCCAGCAGCCAAGGATCCGGTGGCGGTGAAAAACTGTTTTTT
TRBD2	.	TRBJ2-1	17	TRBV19	CASSIDSGGSSYNEQFF	TGTGCCAGTAGTATAGATTCGGGCGGGAGCTCCTACAATGAGCAGTTCTTC
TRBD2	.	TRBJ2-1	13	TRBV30	CAWTGLAEGEQFF	TGTGCCTGGACAGGGCTAGCGGAGGGTGAGCAGTTCTTC
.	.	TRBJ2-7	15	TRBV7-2	CASSYNRDTAYEQYF	TGTGCCAGCAGTTATAACCGGGACACAGCCTACGAGCAGTACTTC
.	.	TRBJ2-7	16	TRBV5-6	CASSISGSTNTYEQYF	TGTGCCAGCAGCATCTCCGGGAGCACGAATACCTACGAGCAGTACTTC
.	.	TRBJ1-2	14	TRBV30	CAWVSSGQGNGYTF	TGTGCCTGGGTCTCATCCGGGCAGGGTAATGGCTACACCTTC
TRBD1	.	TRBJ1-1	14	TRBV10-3	CAISEVQGDTEAFF	TGTGCCATCAGTGAAGTTCAGGGGGACACTGAAGCTTTCTTT
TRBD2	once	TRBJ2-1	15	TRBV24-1	CATSESLAGYNEQFF	TGTGCCACCAGTGAAAGCCTAGCGGGGTACAATGAGCAGTTCTTC
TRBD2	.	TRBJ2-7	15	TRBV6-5	CAHRFRLAGTYEQYF	TGTGCCCATAGATTTAGACTAGCGGGGACCTACGAGCAGTACTTC
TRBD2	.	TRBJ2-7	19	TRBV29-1	CSVEDPGLAGGRLIYEQYF	TGCAGCGTTGAAGATCCAGGACTAGCGGGAGGGCGCCTCATTTACGAGCAGTACTTC
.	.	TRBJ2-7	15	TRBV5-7	CASSLTDILSYEQYF	TGTGCCAGCAGCTTGACGGACATCCTATCCTACGAGCAGTACTTC
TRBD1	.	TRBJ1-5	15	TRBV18	CASSRDRDRNQPQHF	TGTGCCAGCTCGCGCGACAGGGATCGCAACCAGCCCCAGCATTTT
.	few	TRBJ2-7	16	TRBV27	CARTGRAKVSSYEQYF	TGTGCCAGGACGGGCAGGGCAAAAGTTAGCTCCTACGAGCAGTACTTC
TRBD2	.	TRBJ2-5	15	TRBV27	CASSLYGGFKETQYF	TGTGCCAGCAGTTTATACGGGGGGTTTAAAGAGACCCAGTACTTC
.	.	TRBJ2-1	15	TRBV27	CASSPSPGSYNEQFF	TGTGCCAGCAGTCCCTCGCCGGGCTCCTACAATGAGCAGTTCTTC
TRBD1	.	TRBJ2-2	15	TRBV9	CASSLGQGVPGELFF	TGTGCCAGCAGCCTGGGACAGGGGGTCCCCGGGGAGCTGTTTTTT
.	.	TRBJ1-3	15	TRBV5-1	CASSSDRGSGNTIYF	TGCGCCAGCAGCTCGGACCGGGGATCAGGAAACACCATATATTTT
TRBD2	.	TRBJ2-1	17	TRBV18	CASSFRTSGSSYNEQFF	TGTGCCAGCTCATTCCGAACCAGCGGGAGCTCCTACAATGAGCAGTTCTTC
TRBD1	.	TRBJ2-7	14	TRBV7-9	CASSPRGTVYEQYF	TGTGCCAGCAGCCCTCGTGGGACAGTCTACGAGCAGTACTTC
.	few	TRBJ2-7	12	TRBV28	CASSPRPNEQYF	TGTGCCAGCAGTCCCCGTCCCAACGAGCAGTACTTC
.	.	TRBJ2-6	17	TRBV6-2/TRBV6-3	CASSYSEIASGANVLTF	TGTGCCAGCAGTTACTCGGAGATAGCTAGCGGGGCCAACGTCCTGACTTTC
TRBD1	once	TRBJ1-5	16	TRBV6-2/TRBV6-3	CASSLTPGQGNQPQHF	TGTGCCAGCAGTCTTACTCCGGGACAGGGGAATCAGCCCCAGCATTTT
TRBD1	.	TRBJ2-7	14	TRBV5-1	CASSLRDSVDEQYF	TGCGCCAGCAGCCTCCGGGACAGCGTGGACGAGCAGTACTTC
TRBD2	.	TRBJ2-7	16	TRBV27	CASSLLAGGRSYEQYF	TGTGCCAGCAGTTTACTAGCGGGAGGTAGGTCCTACGAGCAGTACTTC
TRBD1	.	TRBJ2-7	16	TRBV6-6	CASSTWTGKNSYEQYF	TGTGCCAGCAGTACTTGGACAGGGAAGAACTCCTACGAGCAGTACTTC
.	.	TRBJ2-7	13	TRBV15	CATSRDVAYEQYF	TGTGCCACCAGCAGAGATGTTGCCTACGAGCAGTACTTC
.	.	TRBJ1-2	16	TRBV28	CASSSPQSTGFEGYTF	TGTGCCAGCAGTTCCCCCCAAAGCACAGGGTTTGAGGGCTACACCTTC